This T cell receptor (beta chain) was identified in a study of T cells expressing NK-cell markers. Background on the study: Seven donors tested HCMV-seropositive and one tested seronegative among the eight sequenced.

On this clonotype: Its specificity is not known.

Libraries used 5'RACE template switching adding universal primer site and UMIs. With the 5' RACE reads reprocessed, TCRdb shows one record per CDR3 protein and no DNA. Here the sample table reports a few hundred thousand distinct CDR3 sequences. Notes on the study in general: Among several donors, these clonotypes also ranked first in the CD3+CD56-NKG2C+ fraction. Dominant NKG2C+ clonotypes made up about 1.0-7.0% of CD8+ T cells in over five donors.

The sample was blood T cells: a sorted CD56 or NKG2C T cell subset, CD4+ or CD8+ T cells, or bulk PBMC T cells (not recorded which). This TCR was recovered from a man between 18 and 69 years old in good health.

The CDR3 sequence is CASSELGADSYGYTF. The rearrangement joins TRBV25-1 to TRBJ1-2; TCRdb designates TRBD1, a call that cannot be tested without DNA. The germline gives CDR1 MGHDK, CDR2 SYGVNS. This CDR3 has 15 amino acids.